The 23 T cell receptor beta chains presented below share a single source sample, sequenced in a study of T cell repertoires in cytomegalovirus infection. MiXCR was run by TCRdb on the reads, yielding one entry per CDR3 protein. The table lists over 250,000 distinct CDR3 sequences, roughly a fifth of them singletons. No antigen is known for these receptors. Sequencing was performed on cultured PBMCs, taken from culture after CMV antigen stimulation. The source of these receptors is a human donor in good health (CMV status not recorded). Some clones in this sample may be carry-over from other donors' samples.

This clonotype was found once. The chain recombines TRBV6-8 with TRBJ2-7; 11 bases match TRBD2. Germline assignment: CDR1 MNHGY and CDR2 SAAAGT. V dropped 2 bases and J dropped 6; count of bases not matched to a gene: 9. The CDR3 covers 16 residues. CDR3 protein: CASSYEGSGRAGEQYF. The DNA of the CDR3 is TGTGCCAGCAGTTACGAAGGTAGCGGGAGGGCCGGCGAGCAGTACTTC.

The chain is built from TRBV9 and TRBJ2-3, with 7 bases identical to TRBD2. The CDR3 spans 15 residues. Trimming removed 0 bases from V and 7 bases from J; junction bases left unmatched: 8. CDR1 and CDR2 (germline): SGDLS, YYNGEE. The CDR3 sequence: CASSVEAGWLNTQYF. CDR3 nucleotide sequence: TGTGCCAGCAGCGTAGAAGCGGGATGGTTAAATACGCAGTATTTT.

The chain has TRBV6-6 and TRBJ2-2; D gene ambiguous. In germline, CDR1 is MNHNY, CDR2 SVGAGI (reference sequence). Trimming removed 2 bases from V and 6 bases from J, with 4 bases in between. The CDR3 totals 12 residues. In nucleotides, the CDR3 is TGTGCCAGCAGTTACCTGGCCGGGGAGCTGTTTTTT. Translating gives CASSYLAGELFF.

DNA of the CDR3: TGCGCCAGCAGCCAGGATACGGGACTTTTCTCTGGGGCCAACGTCCTGACTTTC. As protein: CASSQDTGLFSGANVLTF. The chain links TRBV4-3 to TRBJ2-6; tentative D call: TRBD2 (6 bases). Germline V gives CDR1 LGHNA, CDR2 YSLEER. CDR3 length: 18 residues. Trimming took off 3 bases at V and 0 bases at J, with 15 bases between the two ends.

This clonotype has only one observation. The rearrangement links TRBV10-3 to TRBJ2-3, with 7 bases matching TRBD2. The junction had 5 bases not matched to a gene; V was cut back by 8 bases and J by 6 bases. CDR3 size: 12 residues. The germline V gene encodes CDR1 ENHRY and CDR2 SYGVKD. The CDR3 bases are TGTGCCATCGGGGGGGTAGTCGATACGCAGTATTTT. It yields the protein CAIGGVVDTQYF.

This clonotype was seen only a few times. The J gene is TRBJ1-2, the V gene TRBV27; 7 nucleotides align to TRBD1. This CDR3 region has 16 residues. Germline V gives CDR1 MNHEY, CDR2 SMNVEV (reference sequence). J lost 2 bases, V lost 6 bases, and 12 bases had no gene match. The CDR3 here is CASSPSAGQKNYGYTF. For the CDR3, the DNA is TGTGCCAGCAGCCCCTCCGCGGGACAGAAGAACTATGGCTACACCTTC.

The chain uses TRBV9 and TRBJ1-1; D not certain. V shed 0 bases and J shed 4 bases, with 10 bases lying between them. The CDR3 runs 14 residues. Germline V gene lookup returns CDR1 SGDLS and CDR2 YYNGEE. CDR3 loop: CASSVGPTGTEAFF. DNA of the CDR3: TGTGCCAGCAGCGTAGGGCCGACGGGCACTGAAGCTTTCTTT.

This chain joins TRBV19 and TRBJ2-1; D remains unclear. This CDR3 is built from 15 residues. In germline, CDR1 is LNHDA, CDR2 SQIVND (reference sequence). V was pared by 6 bases and J by 6 bases, with 18 bases between. In DNA form, the CDR3 reads TGTGCCAGTAGCCTAACTGGAGCTTCGGGCAATGAGCAGTTCTTC. It translates to CASSLTGASGNEQFF.

The sample holds a few counts of this clonotype. This chain joins TRBV27 and TRBJ2-5; D unresolved. The CDR3 loop spans 13 amino acids. Germline V gene sequence: CDR1 MNHEY, CDR2 SMNVEV (reference sequence). V was pared by 5 bases and J by 5 bases, with 12 bases between. CDR3 nucleotide sequence: TGTGCCAGCAGTCTGCTTTCCGCGGAGACCCAGTACTTC. This codes for CASSLLSAETQYF.

In this sample, this clonotype turned up a few times. The gene calls are TRBV7-9 and TRBJ2-3, with D perhaps being TRBD1 or TRBD2 (5 bases each). CDR1 is SEHNR and CDR2 is FQNEAQ in the germline V gene (reference sequence). CDR3 length: 14 residues. Trimming took off 4 bases at V and 6 bases at J, with 14 bases between the two ends. In DNA, the CDR3 is TGTGCCAGCAGCTCCAGTGGGACCGGGGATACGCAGTATTTT. It specifies CASSSSGTGDTQYF.

Concerning this clonotype itself: The conserved final phenylalanine or tryptophan is absent from the CDR3, which likely points to a read error. The chain combines TRBV12-3 or TRBV12-4 with TRBJ1-6; no reliable D call. Trimming stripped 6 bases from V and 10 bases from J, with 22 bases between. The CDR3 spans 16 residues. CDR3 sequence reads: CASRQQPSGSGSPLHS. The CDR3 nucleotides are TGTGCCAGCAGACAACAGCCCTCAGGTAGCGGCTCACCCCTCCACTCT.

This clonotype was seen repeatedly, ten times or more. The genes are TRBV7-2 and TRBJ1-2; the D gene is possibly TRBD1 (5 bases). Trimming pared 6 bases from V and 6 bases from J, leaving 17 bases between. This CDR3 has 14 residues. CDR1 SGHTA and CDR2 FQGNSA come from the germline V gene. The CDR3: CASSYRGVRDGYTF. CDR3 nucleotides: TGTGCCAGCAGTTACCGGGGCGTCAGGGATGGCTACACCTTC.

This clonotype has more than one count but fewer than ten. V and J are TRBV7-8 and TRBJ2-5; 10 nucleotides line up with TRBD2. Germline values: CDR1 SGHVS, CDR2 FQNEAQ. Trimming took 5 bases from V and 5 from J; bases not matched to a gene: 8. The CDR3 runs to 15 residues. CDR3 nucleotide sequence: TGTGCCAGCAGCCCCCCCCTAGCGGGAGCTGAGACCCAGTACTTC. Amino acids: CASSPPLAGAETQYF.

In its sample, this clonotype was seen many times. The chain links TRBV7-2 to TRBJ1-5, with D possibly matching TRBD1 (5 bases). This CDR3 contains 14 residues. V was cut by 5 bases and J by 1 base, with 9 bases left in between. The germline gives CDR1 SGHTA, CDR2 FQGNSA. The CDR3: CASSAQGSNQPQHF. For the CDR3, the DNA is TGTGCCAGCAGCGCTCAGGGCAGCAATCAGCCCCAGCATTTT.

This clonotype has ten or more counts. The rearrangement joins TRBV7-2 to TRBJ2-3; 11 positions match TRBD2. Trimming took 5 bases from V and 6 from J; bases not matched to a gene: 13. The V gene's germline CDR1 is SGHTA and CDR2 FQGNSA. This CDR3 is built from 17 residues. The CDR3 nucleotides are TGTGCCAGCAGCCCCCTGCTCGGACTAGCGGGTTCGGATACGCAGTATTTT. This gives the protein CASSPLLGLAGSDTQYF. The full variable domain, completed using reference TRBV7-2 and TRBJ2-3, is GAGVSQSPSNKVTEKGKDVELRCDPISGHTALYWYRQSLGQGLEFLIYFQGNSAPDKSGLPSDRFSAERTGGSVSTLTIQRTQQEDSAVYLCASSPLLGLAGSDTQYFGPGTRLTVL.

This clonotype occurred many times. The CDR3 is CASSLVVRGRQETQYF. The CDR3 DNA follows: TGTGCCAGCAGCTTAGTGGTCAGGGGGCGACAAGAGACCCAGTACTTC. The J gene is TRBJ2-5, the V gene TRBV7-6; the match to TRBD1 covers 8 bases. The CDR3 consists of 16 residues. The germline CDR1 and CDR2 sequences are SGHVS and FNYEAQ. V shed 1 base and J 2 bases; nucleotides not matched to a gene: 6.

At least ten counts were recorded for this clonotype. The gene calls are TRBV6-5 and TRBJ2-3; 7 bases map to TRBD2. This CDR3 contains 17 residues. Germline V gene data show CDR1 as MNHEY and CDR2 as SVGAGI. V dropped 0 bases and J dropped 8; count of bases not matched to a gene: 14. CDR3 in amino acids: CASSYSGAAGSPATQYF. CDR3 DNA: TGTGCCAGCAGTTACTCGGGCGCAGCGGGATCACCGGCTACGCAGTATTTT.

The chain combines TRBV7-2 with TRBJ2-1; 11 nucleotides match TRBD2. This CDR3 has 16 residues. Germline CDR1 and CDR2: SGHTA and FQGNSA. The junction had 6 bases not matched to a gene; V was cut back by 4 bases and J by 4 bases. CDR3 residues: CASSSGGTSGYNEQFF. CDR3 nucleotide sequence: TGTGCCAGCAGCTCAGGGGGGACTAGCGGTTACAATGAGCAGTTCTTC.

This clonotype was seen only a few times. The chain is built from TRBV11-1 and TRBJ2-3, with D tentatively TRBD1 (6 bases). Trimming cost V 5 bases and J 5 bases, with 20 bases left between them. There are 16 residues in the CDR3. Germline CDR1 SGHAT, CDR2 FQDESV (reference sequence). CDR3 sequence (DNA): TGTGCCAGCAGCCCAGGGGCTGGGGCAGTAAGAGATACGCAGTATTTT. Translation gives CASSPGAGAVRDTQYF.

This clonotype was detected many times. The chain joins TRBV12-3 or TRBV12-4 to TRBJ2-4, with 12 bases that match TRBD2. V shed 6 bases and J 4 bases; nucleotides not matched to a gene: 4. The CDR3 extends over 15 amino acids. This CDR3 is CASSRLAGEKNIQYF. CDR3 coding DNA: TGTGCCAGCAGCAGACTAGCGGGGGAGAAAAACATTCAGTACTTC.

There are many counts of this clonotype. The rearrangement links TRBV6-2 or TRBV6-3 to TRBJ2-2; 14 positions agree with TRBD2. V dropped 2 bases and J dropped 7; count of bases not matched to a gene: 9. CDR1 is MNHEY and CDR2 is SVGEGT in the germline V gene. CDR3 size: 18 residues. CDR3 sequence reads: CASSYLGTSGSRNGELFF. As DNA, the CDR3 is TGTGCCAGCAGTTACCTTGGGACTAGCGGGAGTAGGAACGGGGAGCTGTTTTTT.

This clonotype was picked up a small number of times. This chain links TRBV7-6 with TRBJ2-7; 7 bases agree with TRBD2. Trimming removed 4 bases from V and 2 bases from J; junction bases left unmatched: 5. Per germline, CDR1 SGHVS and CDR2 FNYEAQ. This CDR3 is 14 amino acids long. The CDR3 DNA is TGTGCCAGCAGCTCGAGCGGGATCCCCTACGAGCAGTACGTC. It yields the protein CASSSSGIPYEQYV.

This chain uses TRBV6-6 with TRBJ1-5; tentative D call: TRBD1 (6 bases). Trimming took off 6 bases at V and 5 bases at J, with 14 bases between the two ends. Looked up from germline, CDR1 is MNHNY and CDR2 is SVGAGI (reference sequence). The CDR3 covers 14 residues. The CDR3 here is CASSRNREDQPQHF. The CDR3 coding sequence is TGTGCCAGCAGCAGGAACAGGGAGGATCAGCCCCAGCATTTT.